Following are 25 T cell receptor beta chains from one sample sequenced in a study of regulatory T cells in long-lasting Graves disease. The time point was: persistent/refractory GD, antithyroid drugs over 5 years with positive TRAb. Following extraction of RNA from PBMCs, that RNA was used to make the TCR library. The TCR beta library used iRepertoire HTBI primers with Arm-PCR amplification of CDR3. Each CDR3 protein is one row after TCRdb ran MiXCR on the multiplex PCR reads. The table has 600,000 to 800,000 distinct CDR3 sequences, about 32% seen once. The sequencing here drew on peripheral blood mononuclear cells (PBMCs), taken when the disease was refractory, from a patient treated with antithyroid drugs. All receptors come from a female donor with Graves disease.

The sample holds a few counts of this clonotype. The chain combines TRBV15 with TRBJ2-7; a possible D gene is TRBD2 (6 bases). The CDR3 has 14 residues. The V end lost 0 bases, the J end lost 6 bases, and 12 bases lay between the germline ends. Germline V gene lookup returns CDR1 LNHNV and CDR2 YYDKDF (reference sequence). The CDR3 bases are TGTGCCACCAGCAGAGATGCGGGGAGCGTCGAGCAGTACTTC. Residues: CATSRDAGSVEQYF.

This clonotype has a handful of counts. This chain joins TRBV5-6 and TRBJ1-2; maybe TRBD1 (6 bases). The CDR3 runs to 12 residues. Per germline, CDR1 SGHDT and CDR2 YYEEEE. V was cut by 4 bases and J by 9 bases, with 13 bases left in between. The chain's CDR3 is CASSKTQGSYTF. The CDR3 nucleotides are TGTGCCAGCAGCAAGACACAGGGTAGCTACACCTTC.

The chain is built from TRBV7-2 and TRBJ1-5; the D is unclear. The CDR3 is 12 residues long. The ends were cut back, 3 bases at V and 5 bases at J, with 5 bases in the middle. Germline lookup yields CDR1 SGHTA and CDR2 FQGNSA. The DNA of the CDR3 is TGTGCCAGCAGCTTTTCGTATCAGCCCCAGCATTTT. This sequence encodes CASSFSYQPQHF.

This rearrangement joins TRBV20-1 to TRBJ1-6; D might be TRBD1 (5 bases). The V gene's germline CDR1 is DFQATT and CDR2 SNEGSKA (reference sequence). V was clipped by 5 bases and J by 0 bases, with 11 bases between them. The CDR3 sequence is 15 residues long. DNA for the CDR3: TGCAGTGCTGGGACCGCTAGCTCCTATAATTCACCCCTCCACTTT. Residues: CSAGTASSYNSPLHF.

V is TRBV15 and J is TRBJ2-3; the match to TRBD2 covers 9 bases. The CDR3 contains 17 residues. Germline V gene lookup returns CDR1 LNHNV and CDR2 YYDKDF (reference sequence). The ends lost 9 bases at V and 4 bases at J; junction bases unmatched: 17. The CDR3 spells CATATREGLAGSDTQYF. In DNA, the CDR3 is TGTGCCACAGCTACTCGCGAGGGGCTAGCGGGATCAGATACGCAGTATTTT.

This clonotype was detected ten times or more. The CDR3 sequence: CASSGEGINTEAFF. CDR3 in DNA: TGCGCCAGCAGCGGAGAGGGCATCAACACTGAAGCTTTCTTT. This sequence joins TRBV5-1 and TRBJ1-1, with D uncertain. Germline V CDR1 and CDR2: SGHRS, YFSETQ. Trimming shortened V by 4 bases and J by 2 bases, and 12 bases separated the two germline ends. CDR3 length equals 14 residues.

This clonotype was recorded at least ten times. V usage is TRBV6-9 and J usage is TRBJ2-2, with 8 bases identical to TRBD1. Losses at the gene ends were 3 bases for V and 5 bases for J; bases not matched to a gene: 5. There are 15 residues in the CDR3. Germline CDR1 MNHGY, CDR2 SVAAGI. The CDR3 nucleotides are TGTGCCAGCAGTTACCGACAGGGGAGTACCGGGGAGCTGTTTTTT. Protein sequence: CASSYRQGSTGELFF.

The sample holds a few counts of this clonotype. The DNA of the CDR3 is TGCAGTGCAGGCGGGGAGAGCTATGGCTACACCTTC. Its translation is CSAGGESYGYTF. J is TRBJ1-2 and V is TRBV20-1; the D is unclear. CDR1 DFQATT and CDR2 SNEGSKA come from the germline V gene (reference sequence). Trimming pared 6 bases from V and 4 bases from J, leaving 12 bases between. This CDR3 spans 12 amino acids.

The chain has TRBV19 and TRBJ2-7, with D tentatively TRBD1 or TRBD2 (6 bases each). This CDR3 is built from 14 residues. In germline, CDR1 is LNHDA, CDR2 SQIVND (reference sequence). Deletions cut 7 bases from V and 6 bases from J, with 19 bases between. CDR3 sequence (DNA): TGTGCCAGTAAGGGGGTCGGAGGGCCTTTCGAGCAGTACTTC. Translating gives CASKGVGGPFEQYF.

This clonotype was seen more than once but under ten times. The chain has TRBV29-1 and TRBJ1-2; 8 positions agree with TRBD1. The CDR3 covers 14 residues. With 8 bases clipped from V and 2 bases from J, the junction kept 10 bases outside the gene matches. CDR1 SQVTM and CDR2 ANQGSEA come from the germline V gene. The CDR3 reads CSTHSGGRNYGYTF. CDR3 nucleotide sequence: TGCAGCACACACTCAGGGGGCCGGAACTATGGCTACACCTTC.

This clonotype was seen more than once but under ten times. The V gene is TRBV20-1, the J gene TRBJ1-5; tentative D call: TRBD1 (6 bases). V gave up 1 base and J gave up 3 bases, with 10 bases separating them. Germline V gives CDR1 DFQATT, CDR2 SNEGSKA (reference sequence). This CDR3 is 14 amino acids long. CDR3 bases: TGCAGTGCTAGAGGGGGGCAGGCCAATCAGCCCCAGCATTTT. It codes for CSARGGQANQPQHF.

This clonotype was detected a few times. The chain employs TRBV6-1 and TRBJ2-5, with 7 bases that match TRBD2. The CDR3 runs 15 residues. Losses at the gene ends were 8 bases for V and 5 bases for J; bases not matched to a gene: 14. Germline V gene data show CDR1 as MNHNS and CDR2 as SASEGT. DNA of the CDR3: TGTGCCAGCCGCCCGGAGGGGAGGGCCAGGGAGACCCAGTACTTC. Protein sequence: CASRPEGRARETQYF.

In its sample, this clonotype was seen a few times. The CDR3 loop is CAWSVRGERGYTF. The CDR3, as DNA: TGTGCCTGGAGTGTACGGGGTGAACGTGGCTACACCTTC. The chain uses TRBV30 and TRBJ1-2; D is undetermined. CDR3 length: 13 residues. The germline V gene has CDR1 GTSNPN and CDR2 SVGIG (reference sequence). V dropped 0 bases and J dropped 7 bases, with 12 bases sitting between them.

In its sample, this clonotype was seen many times. The V call is TRBV11-2, the J call TRBJ1-1; TRBD1 aligns across 7 bases. This CDR3 has 15 residues. Germline CDR1 reads SGHAT; CDR2 reads FQNNGV. Losses at the gene ends were 5 bases for V and 1 base for J; bases not matched to a gene: 7. The CDR3 nucleotides read TGTGCCAGCAGCGACCCGGGACAGCCGAACACTGAAGCTTTCTTT. Protein: CASSDPGQPNTEAFF.

This chain joins TRBV19 and TRBJ2-3; 10 positions match TRBD2. The CDR3 length is 15 residues. Germline CDR1 and CDR2: LNHDA and SQIVND (reference sequence). The V segment lost 7 bases and the J segment 6 bases; nucleotides outside the gene matches: 10. The CDR3 nucleotides read TGTGCCAGTACGGGAGCGGGAGGGCCCGGGGATACGCAGTATTTT. Protein sequence: CASTGAGGPGDTQYF. Complete variable domain (other parts from reference TRBV19 and TRBJ2-3): DGGITQSPKYLFRKEGQNVTLSCEQNLNHDAMYWYRQDPGQGLRLIYYSQIVNDFQKGDIAEGYSVSREKKESFPLTVTSAQKNPTAFYLCASTGAGGPGDTQYFGPGTRLTVL.

The V gene is TRBV11-2, the J gene TRBJ2-2; tentative D call: TRBD2 (6 bases). The CDR3 spans 15 residues. The V end lost 5 bases, the J end lost 4 bases, and 14 bases lay between the germline ends. Germline V CDR1 and CDR2: SGHAT, FQNNGV. CDR3 region: CASSPIGGSTGELFF. The CDR3 DNA reads TGTGCCAGCAGCCCAATTGGGGGGAGCACCGGGGAGCTGTTTTTT.

This clonotype occurred a few times. This chain links TRBV6-1 with TRBJ2-7; a possible D gene is TRBD1 (6 bases). This CDR3 spans 12 amino acids. Germline loops: CDR1 MNHNS, CDR2 SASEGT. Trimming pared 7 bases from V and 3 bases from J, leaving 10 bases between. CDR3 amino acids: CASMVRGYEQYF. The CDR3 region has the DNA TGTGCCAGCATGGTCAGGGGCTACGAGCAGTACTTC.

Only a few counts were recorded for this clonotype. The rearrangement uses TRBV5-1 and TRBJ2-1, with 9 bases aligning to TRBD1. The germline gives CDR1 SGHRS, CDR2 YFSETQ. V was pared by 4 bases and J by 2 bases, with 10 bases of the junction left unmatched. There are 17 residues in the CDR3. CDR3 bases: TGCGCCAGCAGCATTGACAGGGGGTTGGACGCCTACAATGAGCAGTTCTTC. Translation: CASSIDRGLDAYNEQFF. The full variable domain, in which reference TRBV5-1 and TRBJ2-1 provide the parts outside the CDR3, is KAGVTQTPRYLIKTRGQQVTLSCSPISGHRSVSWYQQTPGQGLQFLFEYFSETQRNKGNFPGRFSGRQFSNSRSEMNVSTLELGDSALYLCASSIDRGLDAYNEQFFGPGTRLTVL.

This clonotype was observed many times. The DNA of the CDR3 is TGTGCCAGCAGTTATTTTAATTCACCCCTCCACTTT. Encoded protein: CASSYFNSPLHF. The V gene is TRBV28, the J gene TRBJ1-6; D not resolved. In germline, CDR1 is MDHEN, CDR2 SYDVKM. Trimming took off 4 bases at V and 6 bases at J, with 4 bases between the two ends. The CDR3 covers 12 residues.

This clonotype showed up just a few times. The rearrangement links TRBV29-1 to TRBJ1-2, with 9 bases that match TRBD1. In germline, CDR1 is SQVTM, CDR2 ANQGSEA. This CDR3 has 16 residues. V shed 0 bases, J shed 3 bases, and the junction held 8 bases outside the gene matches. In DNA form, the CDR3 reads TGCAGCGTTGAAGATTCACAGGGGGCCGGAGACTATGGCTACACCTTC. This translates into CSVEDSQGAGDYGYTF.

The chain uses TRBV30 and TRBJ2-7; 14 bases map to TRBD2. The CDR3 covers 13 residues. Germline V gene lookup returns CDR1 GTSNPN and CDR2 SVGIG (reference sequence). Losses at the gene ends were 3 bases for V and 9 bases for J; bases not matched to a gene: 4. CDR3 bases: TGTGCCTGGAGGGGGACTAGCGGGAGCTGGCAGTACTTC. Protein: CAWRGTSGSWQYF.

A note on this clonotype: An end of the junction differs from the germline gene, which may be a read error. The V and J genes are TRBV6-1 and TRBJ1-6; no clear D. The CDR3 runs 15 residues. Germline loops: CDR1 MNHNS, CDR2 SASEGT. CDR3: CTSSATSSYNSPLHF. The CDR3 DNA reads as TGTACCAGCAGTGCAACAAGCTCCTATAATTCACCCCTCCACTTT.

This sequence joins TRBV19 and TRBJ1-4, with 10 bases fitting TRBD1. Germline V lookup: CDR1 LNHDA, CDR2 SQIVND (reference sequence). The CDR3 length is 17 residues. The J segment lost 8 bases and the V segment lost 3 bases, leaving 12 bases of the junction unmatched. For the CDR3, the DNA is TGTGCCAGTAGTATTCTCCCGGGACAGGGGATCGAGGAAAAACTGTTTTTT. Its translation is CASSILPGQGIEEKLFF.

This clonotype showed up just a few times. The chain has TRBV2 and TRBJ1-2; TRBD1 is a possible D gene (6 bases). This CDR3 contains 15 residues. Germline V gene lookup returns CDR1 SNHLY and CDR2 FYNNEI. The V end lost 3 bases, the J end lost 7 bases, and 18 bases lay between the germline ends. CDR3 in amino acids: CASSDYRVGAGGYTF. CDR3 nucleotide sequence: TGTGCCAGCAGTGATTACAGGGTTGGGGCTGGTGGCTACACCTTC.

V is TRBV6-1 and J is TRBJ2-7, with TRBD2 matching 7 bases. Germline V gives CDR1 MNHNS, CDR2 SASEGT. The V segment lost 4 bases and the J segment 1 base; nucleotides outside the gene matches: 4. The CDR3 covers 14 residues. CDR3 nucleotides: TGTGCCAGCAGTGTAAGGCGGGAGTCCTACGAGCAGTACTTC. This sequence encodes CASSVRRESYEQYF.